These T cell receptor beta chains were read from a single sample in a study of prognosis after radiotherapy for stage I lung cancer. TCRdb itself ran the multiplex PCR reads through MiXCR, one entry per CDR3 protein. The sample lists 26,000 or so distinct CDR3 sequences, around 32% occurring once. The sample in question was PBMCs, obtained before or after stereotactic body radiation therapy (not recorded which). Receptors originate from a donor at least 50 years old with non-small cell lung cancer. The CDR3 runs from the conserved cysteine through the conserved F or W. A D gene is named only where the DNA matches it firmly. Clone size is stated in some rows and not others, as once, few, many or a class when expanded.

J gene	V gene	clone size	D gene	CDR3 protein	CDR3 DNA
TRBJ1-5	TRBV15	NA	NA	CATSREGDQPQHF	TGTGCCACCAGCAGAGAGGGTGATCAGCCCCAGCATTTT
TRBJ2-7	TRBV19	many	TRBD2	CASSLRTSGRIKYEQYF	TGTGCCAGTAGTCTAAGGACTAGCGGGAGAATAAAATACGAGCAGTACTTC
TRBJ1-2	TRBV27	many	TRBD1	CARHGTGNYGYTF	TGTGCCAGACACGGGACAGGTAACTATGGCTACACCTTC
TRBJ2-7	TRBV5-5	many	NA	CASSLAGRTYEQYF	TGTGCCAGCAGCTTGGCCGGTCGGACCTACGAGCAGTACTTC
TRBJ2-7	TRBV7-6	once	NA	CASGLYGGLRPREQYF	TGTGCCAGCGGCTTATATGGGGGTCTACGACCTCGGGAGCAGTACTTC
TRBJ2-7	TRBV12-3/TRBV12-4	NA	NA	CASSLARVLVYEQYF	TGTGCCAGCAGTTTGGCCAGGGTTCTTGTTTACGAGCAGTACTTC
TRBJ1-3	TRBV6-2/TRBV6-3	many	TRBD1	CASSPGTGGISGNTIYF	TGTGCCAGCAGCCCCGGGACAGGGGGTATCTCTGGAAACACCATATATTTT
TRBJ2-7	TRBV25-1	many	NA	CASSDLTSGQGSEQYF	TGTGCCAGCAGTGATCTAACTAGCGGACAGGGGTCCGAGCAGTACTTC
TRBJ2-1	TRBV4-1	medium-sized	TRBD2	CASSQDLGGGLYNEQFF	TGCGCCAGCAGCCAAGATCTCGGCGGGGGTTTATACAATGAGCAGTTCTTC
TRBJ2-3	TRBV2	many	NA	CASTQGTDTQYF	TGTGCCAGCACCCAGGGCACAGATACGCAGTATTTT
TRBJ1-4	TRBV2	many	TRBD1	CASREIQGGNEKLFF	TGTGCCAGCAGAGAGATACAGGGGGGAAATGAAAAACTGTTTTTT
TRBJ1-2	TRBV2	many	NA	CASAEGRSGYTF	TGTGCCAGCGCCGAAGGACGAAGTGGCTACACCTTC
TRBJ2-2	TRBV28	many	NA	CASSLYLGGSNTGELFF	TGTGCCAGCAGTTTATACCTAGGAGGGAGTAATACCGGGGAGCTGTTTTTT
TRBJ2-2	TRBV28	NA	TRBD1	CASTGVGNTGELFF	TGTGCCTCGACAGGGGTGGGAAACACCGGGGAGCTGTTTTTT
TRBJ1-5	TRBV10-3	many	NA	CATQVVGNQPQHF	TGTGCCACCCAAGTGGTAGGTAATCAGCCCCAGCATTTT
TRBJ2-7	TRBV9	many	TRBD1	CASSVSGTEYEQYF	TGTGCCAGCAGCGTCTCCGGGACAGAGTACGAGCAGTACTTC
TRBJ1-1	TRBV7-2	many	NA	CASSPGVSYTEAFF	TGTGCCAGCAGCCCGGGGGTTTCGTACACTGAAGCTTTCTTT
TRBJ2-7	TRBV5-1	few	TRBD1	CASSSVIFDRDNEQYF	TGTGCCAGCAGCTCCGTGATATTCGACAGGGACAACGAGCAGTACTTC
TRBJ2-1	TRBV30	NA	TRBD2	CAWTPVVGLAGVDEQFF	TGTGCCTGGACCCCTGTTGTTGGGCTAGCGGGAGTCGATGAGCAGTTCTTC
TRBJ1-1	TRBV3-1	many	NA	CASSQDLRGTEAFF	TGTGCCAGCAGCCAAGATCTTCGCGGCACTGAAGCTTTCTTT
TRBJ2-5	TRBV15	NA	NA	CATTGEGMYQETQYF	TGTGCCACCACAGGGGAGGGAATGTACCAAGAGACCCAGTACTTC
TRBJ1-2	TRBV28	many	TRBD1	CASSGPGTGLYGYTF	TGTGCCAGCAGTGGCCCCGGGACAGGCCTTTATGGCTACACCTTC
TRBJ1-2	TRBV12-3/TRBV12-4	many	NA	CASSFQVQYGYTF	TGTGCCAGCAGTTTTCAGGTTCAGTATGGCTACACCTTC
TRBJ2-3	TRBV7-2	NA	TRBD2	CASSSALAGVGDTQYF	TGTGCCAGCAGCTCCGCCCTAGCGGGAGTCGGAGATACGCAGTATTTT
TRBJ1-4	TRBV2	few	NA	CAQRGATNEKLFF	TGTGCGCAAAGGGGGGCAACTAATGAAAAACTGTTTTTT
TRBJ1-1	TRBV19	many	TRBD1	CASSTRDRGGTEAFF	TGTGCCAGTAGTACCCGGGACAGGGGGGGCACTGAAGCTTTCTTT
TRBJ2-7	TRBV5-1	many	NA	CASQDRSGAYEQYF	TGCGCCAGCCAAGACAGGTCAGGCGCCTACGAGCAGTACTTC
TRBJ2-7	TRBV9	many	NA	CASSVLQGGYEQYF	TGTGCCAGCAGCGTACTACAGGGGGGGTACGAGCAGTACTTC
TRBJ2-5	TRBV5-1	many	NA	CASSFKGQGETQYF	TGCGCCAGCAGCTTTAAAGGGCAGGGAGAGACCCAGTACTTC
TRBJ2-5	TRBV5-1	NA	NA	CTSNKDGRETQYF	TGCACCAGTAATAAGGACGGACGAGAGACCCAGTACTTC
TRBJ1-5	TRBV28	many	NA	CASSLPGQPQHF	TGTGCCAGCAGTTTGCCGGGTCAGCCCCAGCATTTT
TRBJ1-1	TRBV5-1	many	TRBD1	CASSPFKGQEKAFF	TGCGCCAGCAGCCCTTTTAAAGGACAGGAGAAAGCTTTCTTT
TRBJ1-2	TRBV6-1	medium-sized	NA	CASIGTGQWPRDGYTF	TGTGCCAGCATCGGTACAGGACAGTGGCCCCGCGATGGCTACACCTTC
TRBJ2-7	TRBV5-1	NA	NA	CASSPLSGDYEQYF	TGCGCCAGCAGCCCTCTTAGCGGAGACTACGAGCAGTACTTC
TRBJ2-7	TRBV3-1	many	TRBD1	CASSLGTGYEQYF	TGTGCCAGCAGCCTGGGGACAGGCTACGAGCAGTACTTC
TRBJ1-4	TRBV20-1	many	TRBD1	CSAGPGGGNEKLFF	TGCAGTGCTGGGCCAGGGGGCGGGAATGAAAAACTGTTTTTT
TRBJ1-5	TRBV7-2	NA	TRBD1	CASSTRTGLWNQPQHF	TGTGCCAGCAGCACGAGGACAGGATTATGGAATCAGCCCCAGCATTTT
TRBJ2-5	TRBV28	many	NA	CASSSPRETQYF	TGTGCCAGCAGTTCCCCGCGGGAGACCCAGTACTTC
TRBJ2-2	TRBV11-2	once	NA	CASSIHREWTGELFF	TGTGCCAGCAGCATCCACAGGGAGTGGACCGGGGAGCTGTTTTTT
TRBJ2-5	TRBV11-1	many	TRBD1	CASSPLTGKETQYF	TGTGCCAGCAGCCCCCTGACAGGGAAAGAGACCCAGTACTTC
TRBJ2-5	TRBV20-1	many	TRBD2	CSARDGSGSKYEEETQYF	TGCAGTGCTAGAGATGGGAGCGGGAGTAAGTATGAGGAAGAGACCCAGTACTTC
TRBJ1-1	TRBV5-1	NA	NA	CASMPGVPGTEAFF	TGCGCCAGCATGCCAGGGGTCCCGGGCACTGAAGCTTTCTTT
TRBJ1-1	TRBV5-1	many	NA	CASSLEINTEAFF	TGCGCCAGCAGCTTGGAGATCAACACTGAAGCTTTCTTT
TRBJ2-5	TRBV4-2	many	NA	CASSQAGGVVQETQYF	TGTGCCAGCAGCCAAGCGGGGGGCGTCGTCCAAGAGACCCAGTACTTC
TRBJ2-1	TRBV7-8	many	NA	CASSLGVVHSHNEQFF	TGTGCCAGCAGCTTGGGCGTCGTTCATTCGCACAATGAGCAGTTCTTC
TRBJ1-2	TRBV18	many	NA	CASSQDNYGYTF	TGTGCCAGCTCACAGGATAACTATGGCTACACCTTC
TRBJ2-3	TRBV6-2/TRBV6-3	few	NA	CASNWESFADTQYF	TGTGCCAGCAATTGGGAGTCCTTCGCAGATACGCAGTATTTT
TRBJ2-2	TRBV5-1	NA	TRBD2	CASRDAGDPDGELFF	TGCGCCAGCAGAGACGCGGGGGACCCCGACGGGGAGCTGTTTTTT
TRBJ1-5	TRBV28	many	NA	CASSLETPSEPQHF	TGTGCCAGCAGTTTAGAGACACCCTCCGAGCCCCAGCATTTT
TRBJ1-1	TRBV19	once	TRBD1	CASIRSGRGYVTEAFF	TGTGCCAGTATCCGTTCGGGCAGGGGGTATGTAACTGAAGCTTTCTTT
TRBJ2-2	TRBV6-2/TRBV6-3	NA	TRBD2	CASSDPATEVAGVDGELFF	TGTGCCAGCAGTGATCCCGCGACAGAAGTAGCGGGAGTGGACGGGGAGCTGTTTTTT
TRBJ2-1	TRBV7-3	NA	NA	CASSEGQYNEQFF	TGTGCCAGCAGCGAGGGACAATACAATGAGCAGTTCTTC
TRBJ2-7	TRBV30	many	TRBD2	CAWSPSGLAAEQYF	TGTGCCTGGAGCCCATCGGGACTAGCGGCCGAGCAGTACTTC
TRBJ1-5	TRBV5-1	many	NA	CASSLDGYGNQPQHF	TGCGCCAGCAGCTTGGATGGGTACGGCAATCAGCCCCAGCATTTT
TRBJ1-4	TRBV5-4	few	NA	CASSTGPLRNEKLFF	TGTGCCAGCAGCACCGGTCCTCTGAGGAATGAAAAACTGTTTTTT